This is a list of T cell receptor beta chains from one sample in a study of vaccination and CD4 T cells after COVID-19. TCRdb re-derived calls from the PCR reads in MiXCR, one entry per CDR3 protein. The sample has about 16,000 distinct CDR3 sequences; around 74% are singletons. What these receptors recognize is not known. Sequencing was performed on CD4+ T cells from blood, cultured in vitro. The receptors were sampled from a human donor who had recovered from COVID-19. Each CDR3 is given with its conserved first and last residue. The order of the fields is clone size, D gene, CDR3 length, J gene, V gene, CDR3 DNA, CDR3 protein. D genes are given only for firm matches. Only part of the rows carry a size: once, few, many, or a class if the clone is expanded.

few	TRBD2	16	TRBJ2-7	TRBV20-1	TGCAGTGCTAGAGACTACTTAATGGGCGGGAGGAACGAGCAGTACTTC	CSARDYLMGGRNEQYF
NA	TRBD1	14	TRBJ1-6	TRBV12-3/TRBV12-4	TGTGCCAGCAGTAGACAGGGGAAAGGGTCACCCCTCCACTTT	CASSRQGKGSPLHF
NA	TRBD2	13	TRBJ2-3	TRBV6-5	TGTGCCAGCAGTTACTCCCCGGGGGGTACGCAGTATTTT	CASSYSPGGTQYF
NA	NA	15	TRBJ2-3	TRBV20-1	TGCAGTGCTAGAGACCCCATGCTGCTAGGTGATACGCAGTATTTT	CSARDPMLLGDTQYF
NA	NA	15	TRBJ2-1	TRBV27	TGTGCCAGCAGTTTAGTGGGGCCTCTTTACAATGAGCAGTTCTTC	CASSLVGPLYNEQFF
NA	TRBD2	16	TRBJ2-3	TRBV7-9	TGTGCCAGCAGCTTAGGTCTAGCGGATTACACAGATACGCAGTATTTT	CASSLGLADYTDTQYF
NA	TRBD2	19	TRBJ2-1	TRBV20-1	TGCAGTGCCGACGTGAGACTAGCGGGAGGGCGTATATCCAACAATGAGCAGTTCTTC	CSADVRLAGGRISNNEQFF
NA	TRBD2	14	TRBJ2-5	TRBV7-2	TGTGCCAGCCGTCAATCGGTGGGGGGGGAGACCCAGTACTTC	CASRQSVGGETQYF
NA	TRBD1	15	TRBJ1-5	TRBV6-1	TGTGCCAGCAGCAAGAGGGACAGTATCAATCAGCCCCAGCATTTT	CASSKRDSINQPQHF
few	TRBD1	12	TRBJ1-2	TRBV20-1	TGCAGCACAACAGGGGGAGCCTCTGGCTACACCTTC	CSTTGGASGYTF
NA	NA	16	TRBJ2-3	TRBV27	TGTGCCAGCAGTCTATACCCACCGGTGGGGAGAGATACGCAGTATTTT	CASSLYPPVGRDTQYF
NA	NA	14	TRBJ2-2	TRBV25-1	TGTGCCAGCAGTGAGTGGAGAGACACCGGGGAGCTGTTTTTT	CASSEWRDTGELFF
NA	TRBD2	13	TRBJ2-2	TRBV6-5	TGTGCCAGCAGTTACGGGAGGGCCGGGGAGCTGTTTTTT	CASSYGRAGELFF
NA	NA	14	TRBJ1-1	TRBV7-9	TGTGCCAGCAGCCTAAGGAGCATGAACACTGAAGCTTTCTTT	CASSLRSMNTEAFF
NA	TRBD2	18	TRBJ2-3	TRBV6-2/TRBV6-3	TGTGCCAGCAGTTTGGGACTAGCGGGGATCCCTACCACAGATACGCAGTATTTT	CASSLGLAGIPTTDTQYF
few	TRBD1	17	TRBJ1-2	TRBV19	TGTGCCAGTAGTATTATCGGGACAGGGGACCGGTGGCAAGGCTACACCTTC	CASSIIGTGDRWQGYTF
NA	NA	16	TRBJ2-3	TRBV4-3	TGCGCCAGCACCCAGGGGAGGGCTCCTAGCACAGATACGCAGTATTTT	CASTQGRAPSTDTQYF
NA	NA	16	TRBJ2-4	TRBV7-2	TGTGCCAGCAGCTTAGTAGGCGAGGTAGCCAAAAACATTCAGTACTTC	CASSLVGEVAKNIQYF
NA	TRBD1	13	TRBJ1-2	TRBV6-1	TGTGCCAGCAGCCGGACAGGGAATCGGGGCTACACCTTC	CASSRTGNRGYTF
few	TRBD1	14	TRBJ2-2	TRBV6-4	TGTGCCAGCAAGACAGGGCCCCACACCGGGGAGCTGTTTTTT	CASKTGPHTGELFF
NA	TRBD1	14	TRBJ1-1	TRBV7-3	TGTGCCAGCAGCCCCACAGGGGGCCTCACTGAAGCTTTCTTT	CASSPTGGLTEAFF
once	TRBD2	15	TRBJ2-3	TRBV20-1	TGCAGTGCACTATGGGTAGCGGGGGGCACAGATACGCAGTATTTT	CSALWVAGGTDTQYF
NA	NA	13	TRBJ2-7	TRBV7-2	TGTGCCAGCAGCTTAACTGACTCCTACGAGCAGTACTTC	CASSLTDSYEQYF
NA	NA	14	TRBJ1-2	TRBV7-9	TGTGCCAGCAGCAAACGGGACCCGAACTATGGCTACACCTTC	CASSKRDPNYGYTF
NA	TRBD1	17	TRBJ2-5	TRBV7-9	TGTGCCAGCAGCGCGCAAAACAGGGGGGATTTTTCGGAGACCCAGTACTTC	CASSAQNRGDFSETQYF
NA	TRBD1	18	TRBJ2-3	TRBV24-1	TGTGCCACCAGTGATTTTCCCAGGGGGAGACCTAGCACAGATACGCAGTATTTT	CATSDFPRGRPSTDTQYF
NA	TRBD2	15	TRBJ2-7	TRBV6-5	TGTGCCAGCAGTTCCCCTAGCGGAGCCTCCTACGAGCAGTACTTC	CASSSPSGASYEQYF
NA	NA	14	TRBJ2-3	TRBV7-2	TGTGCCAGCAGTTTGTACCAGTTCACAGATACGCAGTATTTT	CASSLYQFTDTQYF
NA	NA	13	TRBJ1-6	TRBV6-1	TGTGCCAGCATACGGGATTATAATTCACCCCTCCACTTT	CASIRDYNSPLHF
few	NA	14	TRBJ1-5	TRBV4-2	TGTGCCAGCAGCGCTCAGGTTAGCAATCAGCCCCAGCATTTT	CASSAQVSNQPQHF
NA	NA	13	TRBJ2-1	TRBV19	TGTGCCAGTAGTATACCGGGTAGGGGTGAGCAGTTCTTC	CASSIPGRGEQFF
NA	NA	15	TRBJ1-1	TRBV20-1	TGCAGTGCTAGAACCTACACCGTCGGGGACACTGAAGCTTTCTTT	CSARTYTVGDTEAFF
NA	TRBD1	16	TRBJ1-6	TRBV7-2	TGTGCCAGCAGCTTAGCTAGGGCAGGGGGCCTTTCACCCCTCCACTTT	CASSLARAGGLSPLHF
NA	NA	14	TRBJ1-1	TRBV6-5	TGTGCCAGCAGTTACGTCCGGGAGAACACTGAAGCTTTCTTT	CASSYVRENTEAFF
NA	TRBD2	17	TRBJ2-1	TRBV20-1	TGCAGTGCCCCCAGGTGGCCGACTAGCGGGAGTGCGAATGAGCAGTTCTTC	CSAPRWPTSGSANEQFF